This TCR beta chain stems from a study of cytotoxic CD8 clonotypes in ibrutinib-treated CLL. Study-wide background: There were, on average, about 250,000 productive templates and tens of thousands of productive rearrangements per sample.

For this clone: Antigen: not known.

Using immunoSEQ multiplex PCR, the repertoire was profiled, and TCRdb retains in-frame clones only, with some absent. The table shows 250,000 to 350,000 clones, with 60% to 80% occurring only once. V was trimmed by 1 base and J by 7 bases, leaving 20 bases between them. Per the germline V gene, CDR1 is MNHEY and CDR2 is SMNVEV (reference sequence). The CDR3 runs 16 residues. Study conclusions and caveats: Public clonotypes, rarely seen, contracted or held steady on treatment.

The source material was PBMCs, sampled at disease progression, from a patient treated with ibrutinib. This receptor was identified in a human donor with chronic lymphocytic leukemia. This sequence joins TRBV27 and TRBJ2-7; D remains unclear. Here the CDR3 reads CASSLFWDTQVGEQYF. CDR3 in DNA: TGTGCCAGCAGTTTATTCTGGGATACCCAGGTGGGGGAGCAGTACTTC.